Following are 23 T cell receptor beta chains from one sample sequenced in a study of T cells after yellow fever vaccination. MiXCR was run by TCRdb on the 5' RACE reads, yielding one entry per CDR3 protein. This sample carries 250,000 to 350,000 distinct CDR3 sequences, around 4.5% of them seen once, and the ten largest clones take roughly 19%. Source: PBMCs, taken 15 days after the yellow fever booster vaccination. The receptors were sampled from a young man who received the YFV17D yellow fever vaccine.

This clonotype appeared a few times. The V gene is TRBV6-2 or TRBV6-3, the J gene TRBJ2-5; weak D call: TRBD2 (5 bases). In germline, CDR1 is MNHEY, CDR2 SVGEGT. The CDR3 consists of 14 residues. Trimming shortened V by 5 bases and J by 9 bases, and 19 bases separated the two germline ends. The CDR3 nucleotides read TGTGCCAGCAGTCCAGCTAGGACTGTGCCGGCCCAGTACTTC. As protein: CASSPARTVPAQYF.

This clonotype was seen repeatedly, ten times or more. The chain uses TRBV10-3 and TRBJ2-7; weak D call: TRBD1 (5 bases). The germline V gene encodes CDR1 ENHRY and CDR2 SYGVKD. Trimming left V 2 bases short and J 3 bases short, with 8 bases between. The CDR3 is 13 amino acids. Here the CDR3 DNA reads TGTGCCATCAGTGAGGGGGCTCTCTACGAGCAGTACTTC. Encoded protein: CAISEGALYEQYF.

The gene calls are TRBV7-6 and TRBJ2-7; D unresolved. Germline CDR1 SGHVS, CDR2 FNYEAQ. The CDR3 length is 16 residues. The V end lost 1 base, the J end lost 7 bases, and 20 bases lay between the germline ends. The CDR3 nucleotides read TGTGCCAGCAGCTTAGAAACCCGCGCAGCCTACGGGGAGCAGTACTTC. It codes for CASSLETRAAYGEQYF.

This clonotype was seen ten or more times. This chain joins TRBV5-1 and TRBJ2-5; D call uncertain. This CDR3 region has 12 residues. From germline, CDR1 is SGHRS and CDR2 YFSETQ. Trimming left V 0 bases short and J 7 bases short, with 7 bases between. The DNA of the CDR3 is TGCGCCAGCAGCTTGGGCGACGGGACCCAGTACTTC. Translating it yields CASSLGDGTQYF.

This clonotype was recorded many times. The chain couples TRBV7-3 to TRBJ2-2; 9 nucleotides agree with TRBD2. CDR3 size: 14 residues. Germline V gene data show CDR1 as SGHTA and CDR2 as FQGTGA. V shed 2 bases, J shed 5 bases, and the junction held 0 bases outside the gene matches. CDR3 coding DNA: TGTGCCAGCAGCTTACTAGCGGGGACCGGGGAGCTGTTTTTT. As protein: CASSLLAGTGELFF.

In its sample, this clonotype was seen many times. The V gene is TRBV13, the J gene TRBJ1-4, with a possible D match to TRBD1 (6 bases). This CDR3 spans 13 amino acids. The germline V gene has CDR1 PRHDT and CDR2 FYEKMQ (reference sequence). V dropped 5 bases and J dropped 5 bases, with 9 bases sitting between them. The CDR3 DNA sequence: TGTGCCAGCAGCACAGGGTACAATGAAAAACTGTTTTTT. This gives the protein CASSTGYNEKLFF. The full variable domain, its missing parts supplied by reference TRBV13 and TRBJ1-4, is AAGVIQSPRHLIKEKRETATLKCYPIPRHDTVYWYQQGPGQDPQFLISFYEKMQSDKGSIPDRFSAQQFSDYHSELNMSSLELGDSALYFCASSTGYNEKLFFGSGTQLSVL.

This clonotype showed up many times. Here the CDR3 reads CASSSWGRGGSYNEQFF. DNA of the CDR3: TGTGCCAGCAGCTCATGGGGGCGGGGGGGCTCCTACAATGAGCAGTTCTTC. The J gene is TRBJ2-1, the V gene TRBV7-2; 9 bases are shared with TRBD2. The length of the CDR3 is 17 residues. Trimming took 4 bases from V and 0 from J; bases not matched to a gene: 7. Per the germline V gene, CDR1 is SGHTA and CDR2 is FQGNSA. Full variable domain (rest looked up from reference TRBV7-2 and TRBJ2-1): GAGVSQSPSNKVTEKGKDVELRCDPISGHTALYWYRQSLGQGLEFLIYFQGNSAPDKSGLPSDRFSAERTGGSVSTLTIQRTQQEDSAVYLCASSSWGRGGSYNEQFFGPGTRLTVL.

This clonotype was seen ten or more times. The rearrangement uses TRBV9 and TRBJ2-3; TRBD1 matches 12 bases. The CDR3 extends over 15 amino acids. The trim removed 3 bases at V and 4 bases at J, leaving 3 bases unmatched. Germline CDR1 is SGDLS and CDR2 is YYNGEE. The CDR3: CASSGGQGAADTQYF. CDR3 in DNA: TGTGCCAGCAGCGGGGGACAGGGGGCCGCAGATACGCAGTATTTT.

A few counts support this clonotype. The chain carries TRBV7-9 and TRBJ2-5; 8 bases line up with TRBD1. Germline-derived CDR1 and CDR2 are SEHNR and FQNEAQ (reference sequence). The junction had 9 bases not matched to a gene; V was cut back by 4 bases and J by 2 bases. There are 16 residues in the CDR3. CDR3 bases: TGTGCCAGCAGCTCCCGGACAGGGACTTTTCAAGAGACCCAGTACTTC. Translating gives CASSSRTGTFQETQYF. Based on the CDR3 plus reference TRBV7-9 and TRBJ2-5, the full variable domain is DTGVSQNPRHKITKRGQNVTFRCDPISEHNRLYWYRQTLGQGPEFLTYFQNEAQLEKSRLLSDRFSAERPKGSFSTLEIQRTEQGDSAMYLCASSSRTGTFQETQYFGPGTRLLVL.

The chain employs TRBV20-1 and TRBJ1-2; D unresolved. This CDR3 is built from 8 residues. The V gene's germline CDR1 is DFQATT and CDR2 SNEGSKA (reference sequence). CDR3 in amino acids: CRIPGNTF. CDR3 coding DNA: TGCAGGATTCCGGGGAACACCTTC.

This chain joins TRBV2 and TRBJ2-6; 10 bases agree with TRBD1. Trimming at V came to 5 bases and at J to 2 bases, leaving 6 bases not matched to a gene. The CDR3 is 17 residues long. Germline V CDR1 and CDR2: SNHLY, FYNNEI. The DNA for the CDR3 is TGTGCCAGCAGTCCTGGACAGGGGGAGACTGGGGCCAACGTCCTGACTTTC. Protein sequence: CASSPGQGETGANVLTF.

There are many counts of this clonotype. The chain has TRBV12-3 or TRBV12-4 and TRBJ2-7; 10 bases are a match to TRBD2. Trimming cost V 5 bases and J 3 bases; bases outside gene matches: 10. This CDR3 spans 16 amino acids. CDR3 sequence reads: CASSRSGTSAIYEQYF. CDR3 nucleotides: TGTGCCAGCAGTCGTTCCGGGACTAGCGCCATCTACGAGCAGTACTTC.

The gene calls are TRBV7-3 and TRBJ2-2; D might be TRBD2 (5 bases). The CDR3 is 14 residues long. V lost 4 bases and J lost 6, with 12 bases in between. Germline V gives CDR1 SGHTA, CDR2 FQGTGA. Here the CDR3 reads CASSYEGPAGELFF. CDR3 DNA sequence: TGTGCCAGCAGCTATGAGGGTCCGGCCGGGGAGCTGTTTTTT.

This clonotype was observed many times. This sequence joins TRBV12-3 or TRBV12-4 and TRBJ1-1; D remains unclear. Deletions cut 2 bases from V and 6 bases from J, with 7 bases between. The CDR3 is 12 amino acids. CDR3 nucleotide sequence: TGTGCCAGCAGTTTACGGTCGCCTGAAGCTTTCTTT. It is translated as CASSLRSPEAFF.

The chain links TRBV7-2 to TRBJ1-6, with 7 bases fitting TRBD1. The CDR3 length is 14 residues. Per germline, CDR1 SGHTA and CDR2 FQGNSA. V was pared by 3 bases and J by 8 bases, with 4 bases of the junction left unmatched. The CDR3 sequence is CASSLWDSDSPLHF. CDR3 in DNA: TGTGCCAGCAGCTTGTGGGACAGCGATTCACCCCTCCACTTT.

This clonotype was recorded a few times. V is TRBV12-3 or TRBV12-4 and J is TRBJ1-6; no firm D call. Trimming took 2 bases from V and 9 from J, leaving 17 bases between them. The CDR3 extends over 16 amino acids. CDR3 sequence (DNA): TGTGCCAGCAGTTTAACCCTTGTACGGATGGGTTCACCCCTCCACTTT. Its translation is CASSLTLVRMGSPLHF.

This clonotype was seen ten or more times. This chain connects TRBV29-1 to TRBJ2-3; tentatively, D is TRBD1 or TRBD2 (6 bases each). The CDR3 extends over 14 amino acids. V lost 4 bases, J lost 2 bases, and 13 bases lay in between. In germline, CDR1 is SQVTM, CDR2 ANQGSEA. As DNA, the CDR3 is TGCAGCGTTGGAGGGGGGTCTTCCACAGATACGCAGTATTTT. Its protein product is CSVGGGSSTDTQYF.

This clonotype was observed a few times. This chain links TRBV24-1 with TRBJ1-2; TRBD1 agrees at 12 bases. V dropped 3 bases and J dropped 0; count of bases not matched to a gene: 4. CDR1 and CDR2 from the germline V gene are KGHDR and SFDVKD. This CDR3 has 17 amino acids. The CDR3 bases are TGTGCCACCAGTGATGGGACAGGGGGCGCGTCTAACTATGGCTACACCTTC. Translated, it gives CATSDGTGGASNYGYTF.

The genes are TRBV5-4 and TRBJ2-7; a possible D gene is TRBD1 (6 bases). The CDR3 loop spans 12 amino acids. Germline V gene lookup returns CDR1 SGHNT and CDR2 YYREEE (reference sequence). The V end was cut by 3 bases, the J end by 5 bases, with 9 bases between. The CDR3, as DNA: TGTGCCAGCAGCTCGGACAGCCACGAGCAGTACTTC. Translated, it gives CASSSDSHEQYF.

V and J are TRBV19 and TRBJ2-7; D uncertain. The CDR3 is made up of 13 amino acids. The V end was cut by 6 bases, the J end by 2 bases, with 11 bases between. Looked up from germline, CDR1 is LNHDA and CDR2 is SQIVND (reference sequence). CDR3 residues: CASRKAPTYEQYF. CDR3 sequence (DNA): TGTGCCAGTAGGAAAGCCCCTACCTACGAGCAGTACTTC.

This clonotype was seen more than once but under ten times. This rearrangement joins TRBV27 to TRBJ2-1, with D maybe TRBD1 (5 bases). Deletions cut 3 bases from V and 2 bases from J, with 8 bases between. CDR1 and CDR2 from the germline V gene are MNHEY and SMNVEV (reference sequence). The CDR3 is 14 amino acids. The CDR3 region has the DNA TGTGCCAGCAGTTTTTTCAGGGCCTACAATGAGCAGTTCTTC. Protein product: CASSFFRAYNEQFF.

Only a few counts were recorded for this clonotype. The rearrangement uses TRBV25-1 and TRBJ2-1, with D hard to call. CDR1 and CDR2 (germline): MGHDK, SYGVNS. V lost 2 bases to trimming and J lost 6 bases, with 11 bases between them. The CDR3 sequence is 14 residues long. The CDR3 spells CASSERILLNEQFF. The CDR3 DNA is TGTGCCAGCAGTGAAAGGATACTTCTCAATGAGCAGTTCTTC.

There are many counts of this clonotype. The J gene is TRBJ2-7, the V gene TRBV10-3, with D possibly called TRBD1 or TRBD2 (5 bases each). Germline CDR1 ENHRY, CDR2 SYGVKD. The CDR3 sequence is 14 residues long. Trimming took off 6 bases at V and 0 bases at J, with 12 bases between the two ends. The CDR3 protein is CAIRGTGSSYEQYF. The CDR3 DNA reads as TGTGCCATCAGGGGGACGGGAAGCTCCTACGAGCAGTACTTC.